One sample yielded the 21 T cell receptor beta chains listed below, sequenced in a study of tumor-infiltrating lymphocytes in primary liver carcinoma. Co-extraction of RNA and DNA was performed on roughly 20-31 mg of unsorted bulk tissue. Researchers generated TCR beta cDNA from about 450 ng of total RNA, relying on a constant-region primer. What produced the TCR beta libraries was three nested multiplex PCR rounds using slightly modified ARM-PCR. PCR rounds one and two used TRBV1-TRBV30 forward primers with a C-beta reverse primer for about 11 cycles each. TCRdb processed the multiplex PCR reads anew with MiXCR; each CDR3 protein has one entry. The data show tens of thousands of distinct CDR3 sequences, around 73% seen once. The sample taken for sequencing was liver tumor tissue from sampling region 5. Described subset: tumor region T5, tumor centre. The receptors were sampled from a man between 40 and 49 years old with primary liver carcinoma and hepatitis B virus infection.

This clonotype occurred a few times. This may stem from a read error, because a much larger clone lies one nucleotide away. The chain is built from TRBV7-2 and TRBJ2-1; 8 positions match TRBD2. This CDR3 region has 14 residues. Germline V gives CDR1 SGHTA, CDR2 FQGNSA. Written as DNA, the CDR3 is TGTGCCAGCAGCTTACAAGCGGGAGCTAATGAGCTGTTCTTC. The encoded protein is CASSLQAGANELFF.

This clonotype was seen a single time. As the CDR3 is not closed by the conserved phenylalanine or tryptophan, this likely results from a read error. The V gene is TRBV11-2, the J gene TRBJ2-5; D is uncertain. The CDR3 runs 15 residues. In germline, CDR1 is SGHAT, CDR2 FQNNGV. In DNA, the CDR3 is TGTGCCAGCAGCTCCGTCGGGCTAGTCCCAGAGGCCCAGTACTTA. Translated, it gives CASSSVGLVPEAQYL.

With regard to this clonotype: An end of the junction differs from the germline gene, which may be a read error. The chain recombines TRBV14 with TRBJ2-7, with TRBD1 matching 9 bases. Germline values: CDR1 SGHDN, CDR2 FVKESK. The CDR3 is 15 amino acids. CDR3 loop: CAGSRPGQGSYEQYF. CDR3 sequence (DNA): TGTGCCGGCAGCCGACCGGGACAGGGCTCATACGAGCAGTACTTT.

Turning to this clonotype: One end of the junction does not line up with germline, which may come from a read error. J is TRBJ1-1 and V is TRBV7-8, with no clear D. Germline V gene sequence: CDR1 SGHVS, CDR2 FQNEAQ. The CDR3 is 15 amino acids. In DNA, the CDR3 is TGTGCCAGCAGCTTATCGGTGACAAGGAAGACTGAAGCTTCCTTT. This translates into CASSLSVTRKTEASF.

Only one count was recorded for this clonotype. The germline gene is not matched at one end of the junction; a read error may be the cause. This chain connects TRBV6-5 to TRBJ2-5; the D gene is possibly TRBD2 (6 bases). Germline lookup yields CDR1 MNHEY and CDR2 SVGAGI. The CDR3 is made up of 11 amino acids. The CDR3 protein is CATSYRETQYF. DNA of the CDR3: TGTGCCACCAGTTACCGGGAGACCCAATACTTC.

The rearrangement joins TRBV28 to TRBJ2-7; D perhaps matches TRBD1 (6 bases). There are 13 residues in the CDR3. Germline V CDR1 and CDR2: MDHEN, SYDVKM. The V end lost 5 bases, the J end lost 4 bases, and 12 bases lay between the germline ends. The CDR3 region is CASSPGQNYEQYF. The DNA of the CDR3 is TGTGCCAGCAGTCCCGGACAGAATTACGAGCAGTACTTC.

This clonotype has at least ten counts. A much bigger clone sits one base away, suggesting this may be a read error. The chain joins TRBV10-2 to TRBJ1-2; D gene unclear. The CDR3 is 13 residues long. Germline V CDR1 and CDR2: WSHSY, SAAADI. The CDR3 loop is CASSFLKDYGCTF. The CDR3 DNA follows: TGCGCCAGCAGTTTCCTAAAGGACTATGGCTGCACCTTC.

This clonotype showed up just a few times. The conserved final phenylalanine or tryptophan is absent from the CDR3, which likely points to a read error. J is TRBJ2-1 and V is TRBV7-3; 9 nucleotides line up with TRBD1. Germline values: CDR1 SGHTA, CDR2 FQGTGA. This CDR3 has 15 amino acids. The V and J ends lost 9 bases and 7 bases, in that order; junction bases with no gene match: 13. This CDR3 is CASSPGTGSGNEQFL. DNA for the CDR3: TGTGCCAGTAGCCCAGGGACAGGGAGTGGGAATGAGCAGTTCCTC.

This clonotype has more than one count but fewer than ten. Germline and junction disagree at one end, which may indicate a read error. The CDR3 DNA reads as TGTGCCAGCAGCGAAGAAGCGGGAGGACACAATGAACAGTTCTTC. Amino acid sequence: CASSEEAGGHNEQFF. The J gene is TRBJ2-1, the V gene TRBV6-1, with 9 bases lining up with TRBD2. This CDR3 is 15 amino acids long. CDR1 and CDR2 from the germline V gene are MNHNS and SASEGT.

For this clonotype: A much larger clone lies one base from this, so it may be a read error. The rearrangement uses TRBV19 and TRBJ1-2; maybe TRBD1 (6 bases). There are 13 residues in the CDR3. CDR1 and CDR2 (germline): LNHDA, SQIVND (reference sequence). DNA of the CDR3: TGTGTCAGTACCCCAGGACAGCTCTATGGCTACACCTTC. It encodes CVSTPGQLYGYTF. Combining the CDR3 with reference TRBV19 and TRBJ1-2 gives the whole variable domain DGGITQSPKYLFRKEGQNVTLSCEQNLNHDAMYWYRQDPGQGLRLIYYSQIVNDFQKGDIAEGYSVSREKKESFPLTVTSAQKNPTAFYLCVSTPGQLYGYTFGSGTRLTVV.

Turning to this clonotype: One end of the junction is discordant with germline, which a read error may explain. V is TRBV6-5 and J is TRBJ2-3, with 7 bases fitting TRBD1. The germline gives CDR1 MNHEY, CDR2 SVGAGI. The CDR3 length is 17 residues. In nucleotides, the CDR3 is TGTACCAGCAGTTCACTCCCCCTAAGTTGGGGGACAGATATGCAGTATTTT. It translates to CTSSSLPLSWGTDMQYF.

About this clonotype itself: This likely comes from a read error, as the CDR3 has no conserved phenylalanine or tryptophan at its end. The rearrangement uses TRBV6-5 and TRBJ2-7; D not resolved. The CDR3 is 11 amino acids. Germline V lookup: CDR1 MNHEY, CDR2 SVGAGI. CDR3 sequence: CASSSGREQYL. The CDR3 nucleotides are TGTGCCAGTAGTTCGGGTCGCGAGCAGTACTTG.

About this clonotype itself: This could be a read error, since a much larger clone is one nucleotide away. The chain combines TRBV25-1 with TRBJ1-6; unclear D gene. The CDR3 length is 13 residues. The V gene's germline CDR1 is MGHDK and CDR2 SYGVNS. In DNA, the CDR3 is TGTGCCAACAGTGAATTCTTTAGTTCACCCCTCCACTTT. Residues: CANSEFFSSPLHF.

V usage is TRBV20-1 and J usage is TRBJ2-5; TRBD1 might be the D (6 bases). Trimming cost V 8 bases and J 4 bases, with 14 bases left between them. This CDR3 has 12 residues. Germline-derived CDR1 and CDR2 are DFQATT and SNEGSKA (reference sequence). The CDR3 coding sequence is TGCAGTCCACGGTGGACAGCAGAGACCCAGTACTTC. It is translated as CSPRWTAETQYF.

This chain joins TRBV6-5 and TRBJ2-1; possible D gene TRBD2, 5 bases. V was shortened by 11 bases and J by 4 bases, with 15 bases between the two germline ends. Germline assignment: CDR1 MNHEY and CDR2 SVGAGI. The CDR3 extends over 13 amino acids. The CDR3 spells CAGSSGPYNEQFF. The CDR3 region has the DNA TGTGCCGGGAGTTCCGGCCCTTACAATGAGCAGTTCTTC.

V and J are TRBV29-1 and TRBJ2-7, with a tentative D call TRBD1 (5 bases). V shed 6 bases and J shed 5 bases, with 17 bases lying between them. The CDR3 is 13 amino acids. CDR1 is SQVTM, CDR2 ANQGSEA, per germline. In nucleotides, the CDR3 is TGCAGCGTCGATGCAGGGCATGTCGACGAGCAGTACTTC. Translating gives CSVDAGHVDEQYF.

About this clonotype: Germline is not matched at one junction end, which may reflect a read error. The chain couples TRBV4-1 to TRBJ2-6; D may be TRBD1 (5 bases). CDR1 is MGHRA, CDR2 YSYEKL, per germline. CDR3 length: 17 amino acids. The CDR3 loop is CVSSQEEWGSGAKVLTF. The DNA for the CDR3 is TGCGTCAGCAGCCAAGAGGAATGGGGTTCTGGGGCCAAGGTCCTGACTTTC.

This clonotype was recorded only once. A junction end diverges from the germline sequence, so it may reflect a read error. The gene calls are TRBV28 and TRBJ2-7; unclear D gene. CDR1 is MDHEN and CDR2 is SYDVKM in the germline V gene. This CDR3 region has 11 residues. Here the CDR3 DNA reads TGTGCCAGCAGCAGCCCCTACGAACAGTACTTC. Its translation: CASSSPYEQYF.

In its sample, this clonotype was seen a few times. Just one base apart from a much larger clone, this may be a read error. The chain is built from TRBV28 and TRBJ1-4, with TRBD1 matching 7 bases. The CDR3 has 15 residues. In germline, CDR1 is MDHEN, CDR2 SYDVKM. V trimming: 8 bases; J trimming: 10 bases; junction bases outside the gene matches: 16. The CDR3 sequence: CASGPGQSAAGKLFF. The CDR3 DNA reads TGTGCCAGCGGTCCGGGACAGTCGGCCGCGGGAAAACTGTTTTTT. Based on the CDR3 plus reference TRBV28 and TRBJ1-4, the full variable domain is DVKVTQSSRYLVKRTGEKVFLECVQDMDHENMFWYRQDPGLGLRLIYFSYDVKMKEKGDIPEGYSVSREKKERFSLILESASTNQTSMYLCASGPGQSAAGKLFFGSGTQLSVL.

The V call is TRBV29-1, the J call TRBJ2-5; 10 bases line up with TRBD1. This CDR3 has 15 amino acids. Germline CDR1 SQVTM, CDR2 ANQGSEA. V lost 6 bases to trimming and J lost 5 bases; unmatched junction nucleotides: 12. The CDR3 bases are TGCAGCGTCCGAGTCCCGGGACAGGGGATTGAGACCCAGTACTTC. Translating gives CSVRVPGQGIETQYF.

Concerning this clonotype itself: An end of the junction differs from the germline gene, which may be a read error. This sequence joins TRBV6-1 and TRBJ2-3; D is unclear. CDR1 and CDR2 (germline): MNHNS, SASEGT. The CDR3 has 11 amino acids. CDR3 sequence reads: CANSEADTQYF. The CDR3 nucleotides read TGTGCCAACAGTGAAGCAGATACGCAGTATTTT.